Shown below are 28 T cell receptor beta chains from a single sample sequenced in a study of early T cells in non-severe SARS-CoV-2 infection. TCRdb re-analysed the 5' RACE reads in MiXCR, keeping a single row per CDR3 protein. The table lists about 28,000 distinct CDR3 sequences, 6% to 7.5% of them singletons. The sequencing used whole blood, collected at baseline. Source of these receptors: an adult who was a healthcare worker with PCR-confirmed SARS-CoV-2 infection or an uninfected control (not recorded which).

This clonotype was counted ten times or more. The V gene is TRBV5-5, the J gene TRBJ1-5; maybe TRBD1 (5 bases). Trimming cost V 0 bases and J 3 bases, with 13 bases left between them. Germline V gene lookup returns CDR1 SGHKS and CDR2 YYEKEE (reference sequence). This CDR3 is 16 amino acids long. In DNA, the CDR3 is TGTGCCAGCAGCTTGGCATGGGGGGATAACAATCAGCCCCAGCATTTT. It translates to CASSLAWGDNNQPQHF.

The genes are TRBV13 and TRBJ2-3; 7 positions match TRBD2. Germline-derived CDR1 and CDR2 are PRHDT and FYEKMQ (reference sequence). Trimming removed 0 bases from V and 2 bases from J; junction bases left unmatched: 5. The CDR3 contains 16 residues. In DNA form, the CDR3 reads TGTGCCAGCAGCTTAGGCGGAGCGGGGTTCACAGATACGCAGTATTTT. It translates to CASSLGGAGFTDTQYF.

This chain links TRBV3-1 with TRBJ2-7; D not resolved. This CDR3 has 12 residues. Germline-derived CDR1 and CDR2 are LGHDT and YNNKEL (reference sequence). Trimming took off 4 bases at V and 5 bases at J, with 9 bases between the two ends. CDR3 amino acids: CASSLGAHEQYF. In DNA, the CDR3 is TGTGCCAGCAGCCTTGGAGCTCACGAGCAGTACTTC.

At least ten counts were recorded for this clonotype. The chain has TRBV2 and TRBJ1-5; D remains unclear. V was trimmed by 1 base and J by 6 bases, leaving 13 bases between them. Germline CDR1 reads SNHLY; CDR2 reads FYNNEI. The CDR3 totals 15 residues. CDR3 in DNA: TGTGCCAGCAGTGAAGGGCCCACCCCCCGTCAGCCCCAGCATTTT. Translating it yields CASSEGPTPRQPQHF.

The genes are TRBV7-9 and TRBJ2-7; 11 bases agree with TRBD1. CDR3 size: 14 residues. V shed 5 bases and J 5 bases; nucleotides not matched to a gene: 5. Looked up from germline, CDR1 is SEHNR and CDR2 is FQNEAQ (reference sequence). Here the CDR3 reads CASSAGQGVDEQYF. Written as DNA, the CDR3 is TGTGCCAGCAGCGCGGGACAGGGGGTGGACGAGCAGTACTTC.

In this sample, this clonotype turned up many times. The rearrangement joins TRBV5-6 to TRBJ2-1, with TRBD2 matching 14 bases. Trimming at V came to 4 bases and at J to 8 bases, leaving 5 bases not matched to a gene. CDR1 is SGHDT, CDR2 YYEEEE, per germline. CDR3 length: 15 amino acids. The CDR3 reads CASSLRGLAGDEQFF. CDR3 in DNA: TGTGCCAGCAGCCTACGGGGACTAGCGGGAGATGAGCAGTTCTTC.

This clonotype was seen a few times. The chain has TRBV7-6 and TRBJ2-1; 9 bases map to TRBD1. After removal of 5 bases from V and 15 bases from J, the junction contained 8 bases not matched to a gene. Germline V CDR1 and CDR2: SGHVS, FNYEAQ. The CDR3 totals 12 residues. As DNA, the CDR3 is TGTGCCAGCAGCCACGGAGGACAGGGGCCGTTCTTC. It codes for CASSHGGQGPFF. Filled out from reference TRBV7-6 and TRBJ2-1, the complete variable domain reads GAGVSQSPRYKVTKRGQDVALRCDPISGHVSLYWYRQALGQGPEFLTYFNYEAQQDKSGLPNDRFSAERPEGSISTLTIQRTEQRDSAMYRCASSHGGQGPFFGPGTRLTVL.

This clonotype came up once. CDR3: CASSLAPIQGSPLHF. The CDR3 nucleotides are TGTGCCAGCAGCTTAGCGCCCATACAGGGGTCACCCCTCCACTTT. V and J are TRBV7-2 and TRBJ1-6; 7 nucleotides line up with TRBD1. Germline V gives CDR1 SGHTA, CDR2 FQGNSA. The CDR3 spans 15 residues. The V and J ends lost 0 bases and 10 bases, in that order; junction bases with no gene match: 6.

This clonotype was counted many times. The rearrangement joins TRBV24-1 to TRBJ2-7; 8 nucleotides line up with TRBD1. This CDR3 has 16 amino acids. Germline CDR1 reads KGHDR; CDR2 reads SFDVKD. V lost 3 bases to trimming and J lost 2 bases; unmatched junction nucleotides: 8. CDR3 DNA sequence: TGTGCCACCAGTGATCGGGGAACAGGGGGAACCTACGAGCAGTACTTC. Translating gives CATSDRGTGGTYEQYF.

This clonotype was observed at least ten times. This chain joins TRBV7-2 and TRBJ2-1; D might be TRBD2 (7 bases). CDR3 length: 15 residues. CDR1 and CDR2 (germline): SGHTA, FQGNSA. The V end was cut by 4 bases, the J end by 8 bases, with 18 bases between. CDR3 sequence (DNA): TGTGCCAGCAGCTACGGGGGCGGGAGATTTGATGAGCAGTTCTTC. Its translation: CASSYGGGRFDEQFF.

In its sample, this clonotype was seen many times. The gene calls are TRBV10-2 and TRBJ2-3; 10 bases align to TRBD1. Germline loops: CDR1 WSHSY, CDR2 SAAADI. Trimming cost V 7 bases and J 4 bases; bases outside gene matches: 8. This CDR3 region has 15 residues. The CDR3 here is CASTAGQGQADTQYF. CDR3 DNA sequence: TGCGCCAGCACTGCGGGACAGGGGCAAGCAGATACGCAGTATTTT.

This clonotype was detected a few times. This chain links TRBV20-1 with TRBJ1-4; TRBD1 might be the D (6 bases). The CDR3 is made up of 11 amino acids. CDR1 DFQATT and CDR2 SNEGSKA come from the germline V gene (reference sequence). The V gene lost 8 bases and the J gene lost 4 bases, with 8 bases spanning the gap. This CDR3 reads CSTRGNEKLFF. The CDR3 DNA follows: TGCAGTACCAGGGGTAATGAAAAACTGTTTTTT.

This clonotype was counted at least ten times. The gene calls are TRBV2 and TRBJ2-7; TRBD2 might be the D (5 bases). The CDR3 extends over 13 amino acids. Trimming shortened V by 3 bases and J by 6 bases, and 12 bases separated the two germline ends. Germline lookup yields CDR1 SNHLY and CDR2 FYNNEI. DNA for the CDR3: TGTGCCAGCAGTGAGCGTGACCGGGGCGAGCAGTACTTC. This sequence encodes CASSERDRGEQYF.

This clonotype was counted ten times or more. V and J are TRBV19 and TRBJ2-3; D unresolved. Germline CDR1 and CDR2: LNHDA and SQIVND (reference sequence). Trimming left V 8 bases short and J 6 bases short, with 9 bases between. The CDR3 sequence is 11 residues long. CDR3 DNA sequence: TGTGCCAGTTCTCGGTGGGATACGCAGTATTTT. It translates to CASSRWDTQYF.

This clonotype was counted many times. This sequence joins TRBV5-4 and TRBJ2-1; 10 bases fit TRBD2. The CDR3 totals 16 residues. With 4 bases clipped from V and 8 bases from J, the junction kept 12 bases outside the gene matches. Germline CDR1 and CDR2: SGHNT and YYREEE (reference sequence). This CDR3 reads CASSLDVAGGGYEQFF. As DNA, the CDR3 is TGTGCCAGCAGCCTCGACGTAGCGGGAGGTGGCTATGAGCAGTTCTTC.

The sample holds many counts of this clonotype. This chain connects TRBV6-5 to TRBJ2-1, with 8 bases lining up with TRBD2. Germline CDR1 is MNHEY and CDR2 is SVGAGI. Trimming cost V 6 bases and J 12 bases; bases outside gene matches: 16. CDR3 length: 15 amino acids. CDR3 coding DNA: TGTGCCAGCAGCTACCAAGCGGGAGCAGAGGTCGTGCAGTTCTTC. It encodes CASSYQAGAEVVQFF.

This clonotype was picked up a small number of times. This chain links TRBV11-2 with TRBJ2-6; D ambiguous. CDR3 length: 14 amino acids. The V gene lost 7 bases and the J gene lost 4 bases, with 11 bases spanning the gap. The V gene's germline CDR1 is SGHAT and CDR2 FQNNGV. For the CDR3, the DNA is TGTGCCAGCACCCCAACGGCCGGGGCCAACGTCCTGACTTTC. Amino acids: CASTPTAGANVLTF.

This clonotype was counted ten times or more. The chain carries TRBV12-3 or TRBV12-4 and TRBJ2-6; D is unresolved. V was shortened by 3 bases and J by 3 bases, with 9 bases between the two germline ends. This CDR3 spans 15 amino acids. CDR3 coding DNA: TGTGCCAGCAGTTTTACCAAGAATGGGGCCAACGTCCTGACTTTC. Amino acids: CASSFTKNGANVLTF.

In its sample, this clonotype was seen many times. Written as DNA, the CDR3 is TGTGCCAGCAGTTCACCGGGACGCTCTGGGGCCAACGTCCTGACTTTC. Translating it yields CASSSPGRSGANVLTF. The rearrangement joins TRBV28 to TRBJ2-6, with D possibly being TRBD1 or TRBD2 (5 bases each). This CDR3 spans 16 amino acids. In germline, CDR1 is MDHEN, CDR2 SYDVKM. The germline V and J ends were trimmed by 4 bases and 0 bases, with 10 bases remaining between them.

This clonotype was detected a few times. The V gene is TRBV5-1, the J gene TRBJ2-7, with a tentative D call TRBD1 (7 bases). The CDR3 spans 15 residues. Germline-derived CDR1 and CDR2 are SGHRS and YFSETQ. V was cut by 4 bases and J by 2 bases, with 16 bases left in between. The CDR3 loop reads CASSRTGREAYEQYF. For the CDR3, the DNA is TGCGCCAGCAGCAGGACAGGCAGGGAGGCCTACGAGCAGTACTTC.

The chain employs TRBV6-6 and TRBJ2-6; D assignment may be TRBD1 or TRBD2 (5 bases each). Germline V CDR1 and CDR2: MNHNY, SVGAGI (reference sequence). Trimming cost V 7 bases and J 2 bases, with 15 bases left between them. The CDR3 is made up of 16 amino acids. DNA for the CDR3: TGTGCCAGCACCTCCGATAGGGACGCTGGGGCCAACGTCCTGACTTTC. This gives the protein CASTSDRDAGANVLTF.

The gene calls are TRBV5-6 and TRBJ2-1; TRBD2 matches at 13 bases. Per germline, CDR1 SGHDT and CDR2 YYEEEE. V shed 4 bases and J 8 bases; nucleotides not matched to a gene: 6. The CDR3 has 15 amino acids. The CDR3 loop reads CASSPVGLAGYEQFF. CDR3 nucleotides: TGTGCCAGCAGCCCGGTGGGACTAGCGGGGTATGAGCAGTTCTTC.

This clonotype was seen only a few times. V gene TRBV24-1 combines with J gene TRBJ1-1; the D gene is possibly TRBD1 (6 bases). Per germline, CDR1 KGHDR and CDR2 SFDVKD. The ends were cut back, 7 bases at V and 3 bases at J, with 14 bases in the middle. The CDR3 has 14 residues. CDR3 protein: CATRGSQGDTEAFF. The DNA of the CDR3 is TGTGCCACCAGGGGTTCACAGGGAGACACTGAAGCTTTCTTT.

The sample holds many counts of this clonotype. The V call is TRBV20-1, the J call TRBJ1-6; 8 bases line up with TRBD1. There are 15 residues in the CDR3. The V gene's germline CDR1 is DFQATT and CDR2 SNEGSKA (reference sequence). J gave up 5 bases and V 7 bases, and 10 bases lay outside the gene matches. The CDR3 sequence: CSGTGQGMNNSPLHF. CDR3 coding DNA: TGCAGTGGTACAGGACAGGGAATGAATAATTCACCCCTCCACTTT.

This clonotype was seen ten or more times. The CDR3 reads CASSPPSFSTDTQYF. Written as DNA, the CDR3 is TGTGCCAGCTCACCACCGTCATTTAGCACAGATACGCAGTATTTT. This rearrangement joins TRBV18 to TRBJ2-3; D gene uncertain. CDR1 is KGHSH, CDR2 LQKENI, per germline. The ends were cut back, 0 bases at V and 0 bases at J, with 7 bases in the middle. The CDR3 extends over 15 amino acids.

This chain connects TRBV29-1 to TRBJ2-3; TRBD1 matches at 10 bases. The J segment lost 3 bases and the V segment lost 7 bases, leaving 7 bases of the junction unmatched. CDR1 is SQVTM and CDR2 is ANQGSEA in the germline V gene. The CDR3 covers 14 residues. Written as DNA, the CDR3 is TGCAGCGGAGACGCGGGACAGGGGACAGATACGCAGTATTTT. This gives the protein CSGDAGQGTDTQYF.

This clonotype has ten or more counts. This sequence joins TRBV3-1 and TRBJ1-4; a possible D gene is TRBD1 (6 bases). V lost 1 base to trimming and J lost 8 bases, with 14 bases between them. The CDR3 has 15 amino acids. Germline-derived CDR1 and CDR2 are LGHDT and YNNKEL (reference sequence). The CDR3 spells CASSQVGGLGEKLFF. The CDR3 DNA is TGTGCCAGCAGCCAAGTGGGGGGGCTCGGAGAAAAACTGTTTTTT.

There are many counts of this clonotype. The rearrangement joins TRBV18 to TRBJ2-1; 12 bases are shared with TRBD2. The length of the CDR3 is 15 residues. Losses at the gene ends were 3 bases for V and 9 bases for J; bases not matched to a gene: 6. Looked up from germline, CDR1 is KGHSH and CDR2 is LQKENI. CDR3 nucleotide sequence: TGTGCCAGCTCACCTCTAGCGGGGGGGCTGGGTGAGCAGTTCTTC. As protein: CASSPLAGGLGEQFF.